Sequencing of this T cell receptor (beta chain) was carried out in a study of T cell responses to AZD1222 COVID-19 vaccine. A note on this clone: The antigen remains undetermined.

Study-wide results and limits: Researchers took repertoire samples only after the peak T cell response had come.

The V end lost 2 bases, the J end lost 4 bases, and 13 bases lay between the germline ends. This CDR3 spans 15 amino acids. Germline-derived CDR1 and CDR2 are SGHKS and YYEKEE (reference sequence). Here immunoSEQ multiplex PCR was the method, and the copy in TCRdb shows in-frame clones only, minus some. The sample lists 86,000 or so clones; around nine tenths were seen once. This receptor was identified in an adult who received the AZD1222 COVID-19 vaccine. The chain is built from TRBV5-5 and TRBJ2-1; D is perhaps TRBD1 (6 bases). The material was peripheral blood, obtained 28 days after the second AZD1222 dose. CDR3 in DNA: TGTGCCAGCAGCTTCCGGGACAACGGTTACAATGAGCAGTTCTTC. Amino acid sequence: CASSFRDNGYNEQFF.